Listed below are T cell receptor beta chains from one sample, sequenced in a study of blood T cell repertoires in COVID-19. Using immunoSEQ multiplex PCR, the repertoire was profiled, and TCRdb retains in-frame clones only, with some absent. The sample consists of about 69,000 clones, 85% of them appearing once. Sequenced sample: peripheral blood. The receptors were sampled from a man older than 75 with acute or convalescent COVID-19. CDR3s include the opening cysteine and the closing phenylalanine or tryptophan. A D gene is named only where the DNA matches it firmly. The size entry is marked missing in some rows and otherwise reads once, few, many or a size class.

clone_size	v_call	d_call	j_call	cdr3_aa	cdr3_nt
few	TRBV15	TRBD1	TRBJ1-1	CATSLMTGATEAFF	TGTGCCACCAGCCTGATGACAGGGGCCACTGAAGCTTTCTTT
NA	TRBV12-5	TRBD2	TRBJ2-1	CASGLAYFGTSGKLSYNEQFF	TGTGCTAGTGGTTTGGCCTACTTCGGGACTAGCGGGAAACTCTCCTACAATGAGCAGTTCTTC
NA	TRBV3-1/TRBV3-2	TRBD2	TRBJ2-1	CASTGPGKRLAGVPNEQFF	TGTGCCAGCACTGGGCCCGGTAAACGACTAGCGGGGGTTCCCAATGAGCAGTTCTTC
few	TRBV19	NA	TRBJ1-4	CASSIDSGSGEKLFF	TGTGCCAGTAGTATAGATAGTGGGAGCGGTGAAAAACTGTTTTTT
NA	TRBV5-1	TRBD2	TRBJ2-1	CASSLASGRIEQFF	TGCGCCAGCAGCTTGGCTAGCGGGAGGATTGAGCAGTTCTTC
NA	TRBV5-1	TRBD2	TRBJ2-1	CASSGGTSGYNEQFF	TGCGCCAGCAGCGGCGGGACTAGCGGTTACAATGAGCAGTTCTTC
few	TRBV18	NA	TRBJ1-1	CASSPEAGNTEAFF	TGTGCCAGCTCACCTGAGGCGGGGAACACTGAAGCTTTCTTT
NA	TRBV12-3/TRBV12-4	NA	TRBJ1-4	CASSRGRTEKLFF	TGTGCCAGCAGTAGAGGTCGGACAGAAAAACTGTTTTTT
NA	TRBV7-9	TRBD1	TRBJ2-7	CASSLEGQAGEQYF	TGTGCCAGCAGCTTAGAGGGACAGGCAGGAGAGCAGTACTTC
NA	TRBV5-1	TRBD1	TRBJ2-1	CASSLGGTGLNEQFF	TGCGCCAGCAGCTTGGGGGGGACAGGTCTCAATGAGCAGTTCTTC
NA	TRBV3-1/TRBV3-2	TRBD2	TRBJ2-7	CASSITSGYEQYF	TGTGCCAGCAGCATTACTAGCGGATACGAGCAGTACTTC
NA	TRBV4-1	NA	TRBJ2-3	CASSQFASTQYF	TGCGCCAGCAGCCAATTCGCGAGTACGCAGTATTTT
once	TRBV25-1	TRBD1	TRBJ1-2	CASSQAGTGGGYTF	TGTGCCAGCAGCCAAGCCGGGACAGGGGGTGGCTACACCTTC
NA	TRBV19	NA	TRBJ1-5	CASSIVPTLYSNQPQHF	TGTGCCAGTAGTATAGTCCCGACACTGTATAGCAATCAGCCCCAGCATTTT
NA	TRBV6-1	TRBD1	TRBJ2-7	CASSEHNTGVSTYSSYEQYF	TGTGCCAGCAGTGAGCACAACACAGGGGTCTCAACCTATTCCTCCTACGAGCAGTACTTC
NA	TRBV7-6	TRBD2	TRBJ2-2	CASSLGLAGGATGELFF	TGTGCCAGCAGCTTGGGACTAGCGGGCGGAGCCACCGGGGAGCTGTTTTTT
NA	TRBV18	NA	TRBJ2-5	CASSLGAQETQYF	TGTGCCAGCTCGTTAGGGGCCCAAGAGACCCAGTACTTC
NA	TRBV7-8	TRBD1	TRBJ1-1	CASSLTGGNTEAFF	TGTGCCAGCAGCCTTACAGGGGGCAACACTGAAGCTTTCTTT
NA	TRBV11-2	NA	TRBJ1-1	CASSPTGIGAFF	TGTGCCAGCAGCCCGACGGGTATAGGAGCTTTCTTT
NA	TRBV10-2	NA	TRBJ1-3	CASSAQDGNTIYF	TGCGCCAGCAGTGCTCAGGATGGAAACACCATATATTTT
NA	TRBV6-6	TRBD2	TRBJ2-1	CASSYGGRANEQFF	TGTGCCAGCAGTTATGGCGGGAGGGCCAATGAGCAGTTCTTC
NA	TRBV10-3	TRBD1	TRBJ2-7	CAISLTGEIAYEQYF	TGTGCCATCAGCCTGACAGGGGAGATAGCTTACGAGCAGTACTTC
NA	TRBV6-5	NA	TRBJ1-6	CASSYSGTGRAPLHF	TGTGCCAGCAGTTACTCGGGAACAGGGAGGGCACCCCTCCACTTT
NA	TRBV5-1	NA	TRBJ2-1	CASSLVGTSRSYNEQFF	TGCGCCAGCAGCTTGGTGGGGACAAGCCGCTCCTACAATGAGCAGTTCTTC
few	TRBV15	TRBD1	TRBJ1-1	CATSRGQGMNTEAFF	TGTGCCACCAGCAGAGGACAGGGAATGAACACTGAAGCTTTCTTT
NA	TRBV19	TRBD1	TRBJ1-6	CASSRGVRPYNSPLHF	TGTGCCAGTAGCAGGGGGGTACGGCCCTATAATTCACCCCTCCACTTT
few	TRBV14	TRBD2	TRBJ2-5	CASSQAWTSGPSGETQYF	TGTGCCAGCAGCCAAGCGTGGACTAGCGGACCATCCGGAGAGACCCAGTACTTC
NA	TRBV30	NA	TRBJ1-2	CAWSVAAIYYGYTF	TGTGCCTGGAGTGTAGCGGCAATTTATTATGGCTACACCTTC
NA	TRBV2	TRBD1	TRBJ1-6	CASSLTGDHSPLHF	TGTGCCAGCAGCTTGACAGGGGACCATTCACCCCTCCACTTT
once	TRBV12-3/TRBV12-4	NA	TRBJ2-5	CASSHSGHSYF	TGTGCCAGCAGCCACTCGGGACATTCGTACTTC
NA	TRBV5-5	NA	TRBJ1-1	CASSSEQANTEAFF	TGTGCCAGCAGCTCCGAACAGGCGAACACTGAAGCTTTCTTT
NA	TRBV5-1	NA	TRBJ2-6	CASSPVGVSSGANVLTF	TGCGCCAGCAGCCCCGTAGGGGTGTCCTCTGGGGCCAACGTCCTGACTTTC
NA	TRBV19	TRBD1	TRBJ1-2	CASSRNRDRVDGYTF	TGTGCCAGTAGCCGGAACCGCGACAGGGTCGATGGCTACACCTTC
NA	TRBV6-5	TRBD1	TRBJ2-7	CASSYSQRTGGWEQYF	TGTGCCAGCAGTTACTCGCAGAGGACAGGGGGCTGGGAGCAGTACTTC
NA	TRBV7-6	TRBD1	TRBJ2-3	CASSKDRGRSTDTQYF	TGTGCCAGCAGCAAGGACAGGGGGCGCAGCACAGATACGCAGTATTTT
NA	TRBV2	NA	TRBJ1-1	CASTPVANTEAFF	TGTGCCAGCACACCGGTAGCGAACACTGAAGCTTTCTTT
NA	TRBV24-1	NA	TRBJ1-2	CATSEGSRGYTF	TGTGCCACCAGTGAGGGGAGCCGTGGCTACACCTTC
NA	TRBV6-2/TRBV6-3	TRBD1	TRBJ2-7	CASSPNGQVAYEQYF	TGTGCCAGCAGCCCCAACGGACAGGTGGCCTACGAGCAGTACTTC
NA	TRBV19	TRBD1	TRBJ1-6	CASSQEAGGSTLNSPLHF	TGTGCCAGTAGTCAAGAAGCAGGGGGCTCAACCCTTAATTCACCCCTCCACTTT
NA	TRBV11-3	NA	TRBJ1-1	CASSLGVPGKNTEAFF	TGTGCCAGCAGCTTAGGGGTACCGGGAAAGAACACTGAAGCTTTCTTT
NA	TRBV10-3	NA	TRBJ2-3	CAILGHLDTDTQYF	TGTGCCATCCTCGGACATTTGGACACAGATACGCAGTATTTT
NA	TRBV29-1	TRBD2	TRBJ2-5	CSGRASGRETQYF	TGCAGCGGGCGGGCTAGCGGGAGGGAGACCCAGTACTTC
once	TRBV5-1	NA	TRBJ1-3	CASSAQGHGNTIYF	TGCGCCAGCAGCGCACAGGGACATGGAAACACCATATATTTT
NA	TRBV5-1	TRBD1	TRBJ1-2	CASSPNVDRGHYGYTF	TGCGCCAGCAGCCCCAACGTGGACAGGGGCCACTATGGCTACACCTTC
NA	TRBV24-1	TRBD1	TRBJ2-2	CATSKITGGTGELFF	TGTGCCACCAGTAAAATCACAGGGGGCACCGGGGAGCTGTTTTTT
NA	TRBV27	NA	TRBJ1-2	CASSPREDVYGYTF	TGTGCCAGCAGCCCCCGGGAAGACGTCTATGGCTACACCTTC
NA	TRBV11-2	TRBD1	TRBJ1-1	CASSLGQGAIMNTEAFF	TGTGCCAGCAGCTTAGGGCAGGGGGCTATCATGAACACTGAAGCTTTCTTT
NA	TRBV27	NA	TRBJ2-5	CASSFHSTGPKRETQYF	TGTGCCAGCAGTTTCCATTCCACAGGGCCCAAGCGAGAGACCCAGTACTTC
NA	TRBV7-8	TRBD1	TRBJ1-5	CASSPLGTGGNSNQPQHF	TGTGCCAGCAGCCCTCTTGGGACAGGGGGCAATAGCAATCAGCCCCAGCATTTT
NA	TRBV27	TRBD2	TRBJ2-1	CASSSPGLAGVDNEQFF	TGTGCCAGCAGTTCCCCTGGACTAGCGGGAGTGGATAATGAGCAGTTCTTC
NA	TRBV4-2	TRBD2	TRBJ2-2	CASSQVQAGGSELFF	TGTGCCAGCAGCCAAGTTCAAGCGGGAGGTTCGGAGCTGTTTTTT
once	TRBV19	TRBD1	TRBJ2-3	CASSIRRQGASDTQYF	TGTGCCAGTAGTATAAGGAGACAGGGGGCTTCAGATACGCAGTATTTT